These 21 T cell receptor beta chains were sequenced from one sample in a study of cytomegalovirus exposure and HLA in healthy donors. Primers: 60 Vbeta forward and 13 Jbeta reverse. TCRdb's copy holds only in-frame clones and misses some; the assay was immunoSEQ multiplex PCR. The data contain about 170,000 clones, 80% to 85% of them singletons. The sample comprised PBMCs. The receptors derive from a male donor in good health and CMV-seronegative.

This clone was seen a handful of times. The gene calls are TRBV6-1 and TRBJ1-5, with TRBD1 matching 7 bases. From germline, CDR1 is MNHNS and CDR2 SASEGT. Losses at the gene ends were 4 bases for V and 3 bases for J; bases not matched to a gene: 6. This CDR3 contains 15 residues. CDR3 in amino acids: CASSGQGYTNQPQHF. The CDR3 DNA reads as TGTGCCAGCAGTGGACAGGGTTATACCAATCAGCCCCAGCATTTT.

The sample holds a few counts of this clone. The chain couples TRBV9 to TRBJ1-4, with TRBD1 matching 7 bases. The J segment lost 8 bases and the V segment lost 4 bases, leaving 11 bases of the junction unmatched. Germline V CDR1 and CDR2: SGDLS, YYNGEE. The length of the CDR3 is 15 residues. The CDR3 DNA reads as TGTGCCAGCAGCCCCCAGACAGGGCCGGGCGAAAAACTGTTTTTT. This encodes CASSPQTGPGEKLFF.

The chain is built from TRBV29-1 and TRBJ1-2, with D hard to call. In germline, CDR1 is SQVTM, CDR2 ANQGSEA. This CDR3 is built from 11 residues. Trimming removed 3 bases at V and 4 bases at J, with 6 bases between. CDR3 region: CSVDPSYGYTF. CDR3 DNA: TGCAGCGTTGACCCGTCCTATGGCTACACCTTC.

Note on this clone: The junction differs from germline at one of its ends, possibly a read error. This chain links TRBV7-7 with TRBJ2-7, with a tentative D call TRBD2 (7 bases). The CDR3 extends over 16 amino acids. The germline V gene has CDR1 SSHAT and CDR2 FNYEAQ (reference sequence). CDR3 region: CASSFGGAGRTYEQYF. Written as DNA, the CDR3 is TGTGCTAGCAGCTTTGGGGGGGCAGGACGCACCTACGAGCAGTACTTC. Combining the CDR3 with reference TRBV7-7 and TRBJ2-7 gives the whole variable domain GAGVSQSPRYKVTKRGQDVTLRCDPISSHATLYWYQQALGQGPEFLTYFNYEAQPDKSGLPSDRFSAERPEGSISTLTIQRTEQRDSAMYRCASSFGGAGRTYEQYFGPGTRLTVT.

This chain links TRBV4-1 with TRBJ1-4; the match to TRBD1 covers 7 bases. CDR1 is MGHRA and CDR2 is YSYEKL in the germline V gene. The CDR3 contains 16 residues. Germline trimming cut 0 bases from V and 8 bases from J; bases unmatched to any gene: 9. For the CDR3, the DNA is TGCGCCAGCAGCCAAGATCCCCTGACAGGGATCGAAAAACTGTTTTTT. It yields the protein CASSQDPLTGIEKLFF.

The CDR3 bases are TGCAGCATGTTTCTTACCTACAATGAGCAGTTCTTC. Its translation is CSMFLTYNEQFF. This chain links TRBV29-1 with TRBJ2-1; D is undetermined. Per germline, CDR1 SQVTM and CDR2 ANQGSEA. Trimming cost V 8 bases and J 2 bases, with 10 bases left between them. The length of the CDR3 is 12 residues.

The CDR3 DNA is TGCGCCAGCAGCTTGGTCGGACAGGACTCTGGAAACACCATATATTTT. The encoded protein is CASSLVGQDSGNTIYF. V is TRBV5-1 and J is TRBJ1-3; 7 nucleotides agree with TRBD1. Germline CDR1 reads SGHRS; CDR2 reads YFSETQ. Trimming cost V 0 bases and J 0 bases; bases outside gene matches: 3. The CDR3 contains 16 residues.

The V and J genes are TRBV11-2 and TRBJ1-2; the D gene is possibly TRBD1 (6 bases). The CDR3 extends over 18 amino acids. Germline CDR1 and CDR2: SGHAT and FQNNGV. V lost 1 base and J lost 10, with 28 bases in between. The CDR3 is CASSLGPPPGPGDLYYTF. In DNA, the CDR3 is TGTGCCAGCAGCTTAGGCCCTCCTCCGGGACCAGGGGATTTATACTACACCTTC.

In DNA, the CDR3 is TGTGCCAGCAGTTACTCGGTCAGTGAAGCTTTCTTT. Translated: CASSYSVSEAFF. The chain carries TRBV6-5 and TRBJ1-1; D is unclear. CDR3 size: 12 residues. Germline V gene sequence: CDR1 MNHEY, CDR2 SVGAGI. Deletions cut 0 bases from V and 7 bases from J, with 6 bases between.

This rearrangement joins TRBV10-3 to TRBJ2-3, with 10 bases fitting TRBD2. Unmatched junction bases numbered 18, after V lost 11 bases and J lost 10 bases. The CDR3 spans 15 residues. In germline, CDR1 is ENHRY, CDR2 SYGVKD. This CDR3 reads CASNTPGLARAPQYF. In DNA form, the CDR3 reads TGTGCCTCAAATACTCCGGGACTAGCGCGGGCCCCGCAGTATTTT.

The chain recombines TRBV6-1 with TRBJ1-5; a possible D gene is TRBD1 (5 bases). V lost 6 bases and J lost 4, with 16 bases in between. The V gene's germline CDR1 is MNHNS and CDR2 SASEGT. This CDR3 region has 15 residues. CDR3 DNA sequence: TGTGCCAGCAGAACCGACAGATTACTAAATCAGCCCCAGCATTTT. Translating gives CASRTDRLLNQPQHF.

This rearrangement joins TRBV7-2 to TRBJ1-5; tentative D call: TRBD1 (5 bases). Trimming removed 1 base at V and 3 bases at J, with 10 bases between. The CDR3 runs 15 residues. Germline lookup yields CDR1 SGHTA and CDR2 FQGNSA. This CDR3 is CASSLVGGSNQPQHF. The CDR3 bases are TGTGCCAGCAGCTTAGTCGGGGGGTCCAATCAGCCCCAGCATTTT.

The J gene is TRBJ2-4, the V gene TRBV7-2; maybe TRBD2 (7 bases). CDR1 is SGHTA, CDR2 FQGNSA, per germline. The CDR3 extends over 12 amino acids. The ends were cut back, 7 bases at V and 10 bases at J, with 14 bases in the middle. The CDR3 DNA is TGTGCCAGCAACGGACTAGGGGGAATTCAGTACTTC. Translating it yields CASNGLGGIQYF.

This clone appeared a few times. V usage is TRBV6-6 and J usage is TRBJ1-3; 7 positions match TRBD1. This CDR3 contains 15 residues. The V and J ends lost 3 bases and 1 base, in that order; junction bases with no gene match: 3. Germline V gives CDR1 MNHNY, CDR2 SVGAGI (reference sequence). Here the CDR3 DNA reads TGTGCCAGCAGTTATCAGACAGGGTCTGGAAACACCATATATTTT. Amino acids: CASSYQTGSGNTIYF.

J is TRBJ2-7 and V is TRBV9; the match to TRBD2 covers 8 bases. This CDR3 contains 15 residues. Germline values: CDR1 SGDLS, CDR2 YYNGEE. Trimming removed 4 bases from V and 1 base from J; junction bases left unmatched: 7. The CDR3 sequence: CASSPRGGLSYEQYF. DNA for the CDR3: TGTGCCAGCAGCCCCCGGGGGGGCTTATCCTACGAGCAGTACTTC.

The gene calls are TRBV5-1 and TRBJ2-7; D perhaps matches TRBD1 (6 bases). This CDR3 region has 15 residues. Germline assignment: CDR1 SGHRS and CDR2 YFSETQ. Trimming left V 0 bases short and J 1 base short, with 11 bases between. The CDR3 region is CASSLGGQGSYEQYF. CDR3 sequence (DNA): TGCGCCAGCAGCTTGGGGGGTCAGGGGTCCTACGAGCAGTACTTC.

The chain employs TRBV5-6 and TRBJ2-1; possibly TRBD2 for D (7 bases). V was trimmed by 5 bases and J by 4 bases, leaving 19 bases between them. Per the germline V gene, CDR1 is SGHDT and CDR2 is YYEEEE. The CDR3 sequence is 16 residues long. In DNA form, the CDR3 reads TGTGCCAGCAGGCTCGGGGGGCCCACCTCATACAATGAGCAGTTCTTC. Its translation: CASRLGGPTSYNEQFF.

A single count supports this clone. The chain couples TRBV7-2 to TRBJ1-1; D remains unclear. In germline, CDR1 is SGHTA, CDR2 FQGNSA. V was pared by 1 base and J by 1 base, with 7 bases between. The CDR3 is 14 residues long. The CDR3 DNA sequence: TGTGCCAGCAGCTTAGTTCTTTCGAACACTGAAGCTTTCTTT. It encodes CASSLVLSNTEAFF.

V gene TRBV6-6 combines with J gene TRBJ1-2, with 8 bases matching TRBD1. Germline trimming cut 2 bases from V and 3 bases from J; bases unmatched to any gene: 5. CDR3 size: 15 residues. Germline V gene data show CDR1 as MNHNY and CDR2 as SVGAGI (reference sequence). CDR3 in DNA: TGTGCCAGCAGTTACCCCCGACAGGGGCACTATGGCTACACCTTC. This sequence encodes CASSYPRQGHYGYTF.

This chain uses TRBV19 with TRBJ2-4; tentatively, D is TRBD2 (5 bases). Germline V gene lookup returns CDR1 LNHDA and CDR2 SQIVND (reference sequence). V gave up 5 bases and J gave up 7 bases, with 9 bases separating them. CDR3 length equals 12 residues. DNA for the CDR3: TGTGCCAGTAGTTCTGGCGGGAACATTCAGTACTTC. Translating it yields CASSSGGNIQYF.

This clone was seen just once. The chain employs TRBV5-1 and TRBJ1-5; 7 nucleotides agree with TRBD1. The junction had 19 bases not matched to a gene; V was cut back by 4 bases and J by 0 bases. Germline CDR1 SGHRS, CDR2 YFSETQ. The CDR3 spans 20 residues. CDR3 bases: TGCGCCAGCAGCCCGCGGGTTCTAGGGGGCCTTATTTATAGCAATCAGCCCCAGCATTTT. This sequence encodes CASSPRVLGGLIYSNQPQHF. The full variable domain, completed using reference TRBV5-1 and TRBJ1-5, is KAGVTQTPRYLIKTRGQQVTLSCSPISGHRSVSWYQQTPGQGLQFLFEYFSETQRNKGNFPGRFSGRQFSNSRSEMNVSTLELGDSALYLCASSPRVLGGLIYSNQPQHFGDGTRLSIL.